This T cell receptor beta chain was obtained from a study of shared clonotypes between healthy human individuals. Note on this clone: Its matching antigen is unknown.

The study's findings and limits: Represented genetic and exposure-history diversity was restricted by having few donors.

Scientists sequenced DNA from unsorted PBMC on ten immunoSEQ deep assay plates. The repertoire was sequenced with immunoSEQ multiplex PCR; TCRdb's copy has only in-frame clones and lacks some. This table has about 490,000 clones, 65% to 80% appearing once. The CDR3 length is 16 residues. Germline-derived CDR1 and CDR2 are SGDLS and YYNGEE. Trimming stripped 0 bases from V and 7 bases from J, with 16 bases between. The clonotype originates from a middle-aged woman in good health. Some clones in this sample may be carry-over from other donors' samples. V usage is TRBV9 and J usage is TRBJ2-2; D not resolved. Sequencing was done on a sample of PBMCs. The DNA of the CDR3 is TGTGCCAGCAGCGTAGCCCCCGATCCTCCGGTCGGGGAGCTGTTTTTT. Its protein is CASSVAPDPPVGELFF.